Detailed here is one T cell receptor (beta chain). Germline-derived CDR1 and CDR2 are SGDLS and YYNGEE. The CDR3 is 13 residues long. V dropped 4 bases and J dropped 7; count of bases not matched to a gene: 2. This entry is derived from a study of blood T cell repertoires in COVID-19. The repertoire was sequenced with immunoSEQ multiplex PCR; TCRdb's copy has only in-frame clones and lacks some. Found here are 130,000 to 150,000 clones, more than 70% of them singletons; the top ten hold 2.3%. V gene TRBV9 combines with J gene TRBJ1-6; 7 bases match TRBD1. This sequence was found in a human donor in a cohort sampled during active COVID-19. Sequencing input: peripheral blood. The chain's CDR3 is CASSQGQNSPLHF. The DNA for the CDR3 is TGTGCCAGCAGCCAGGGACAGAATTCACCCCTCCACTTT.